What follows are 10 T cell receptor beta chains derived from one specimen sequenced in a study of blood T cell repertoires in COVID-19. Clones were read by immunoSEQ multiplex PCR, and TCRdb kept only the in-frame ones, dropping some. The table includes fewer than 250,000 clones, 84% detected once. Sequenced material: PBMCs or T cells enriched from blood (not recorded which). These receptors were collected from a woman in her forties who had recovered from COVID-19.

V usage is TRBV28 and J usage is TRBJ2-1, with D possibly being TRBD1 (5 bases). V was pared by 6 bases and J by 7 bases, with 10 bases between. This CDR3 has 12 amino acids. In germline, CDR1 is MDHEN, CDR2 SYDVKM. In nucleotides, the CDR3 is TGTGCCAGCAGCCCATCAGGGAATGAGCAGTTCTTC. This codes for CASSPSGNEQFF. Supplemented by reference TRBV28 and TRBJ2-1, the full variable domain reads DVKVTQSSRYLVKRTGEKVFLECVQDMDHENMFWYRQDPGLGLRLIYFSYDVKMKEKGDIPEGYSVSREKKERFSLILESASTNQTSMYLCASSPSGNEQFFGPGTRLTVL.

The chain couples TRBV29-1 to TRBJ1-1; a possible D gene is TRBD1 (5 bases). Germline CDR1 reads SQVTM; CDR2 reads ANQGSEA. The CDR3 sequence is 11 residues long. Trimming took off 7 bases at V and 8 bases at J, with 14 bases between the two ends. CDR3 coding DNA: TGCAGCGCCGAGACGGGGGGGGAAGCTTTCTTT. Translated: CSAETGGEAFF.

This chain links TRBV6-2 or TRBV6-3 with TRBJ2-7; TRBD1 matches 12 bases. From germline, CDR1 is MNHEY and CDR2 SVGEGT. V lost 4 bases, J lost 7 bases, and 8 bases stayed unmatched. The CDR3 length is 15 residues. DNA of the CDR3: TGTGCCAGCAGTTCACCGGGACAGGGGGCCGGTGAGCAGTACGTC. This encodes CASSSPGQGAGEQYV.

This clone was counted once. The chain carries TRBV5-4 and TRBJ1-2; 8 nucleotides align to TRBD1. CDR3 length: 14 residues. The germline V gene encodes CDR1 SGHNT and CDR2 YYREEE (reference sequence). V lost 2 bases to trimming and J lost 3 bases; unmatched junction nucleotides: 3. CDR3 nucleotide sequence: TGTGCCAGCAGCTTCCTGACAGGGGACTATGGCTACACCTTC. This translates into CASSFLTGDYGYTF. The complete variable domain, with remaining parts taken from reference TRBV5-4 and TRBJ1-2, reads ETGVTQSPTHLIKTRGQQVTLRCSSQSGHNTVSWYQQALGQGPQFIFQYYREEENGRGNFPPRFSGLQFPNYSSELNVNALELDDSALYLCASSFLTGDYGYTFGSGTRLTVV.

The V and J genes are TRBV5-6 and TRBJ2-1, with a possible D match to TRBD2 (6 bases). The CDR3 runs 16 residues. The V gene's germline CDR1 is SGHDT and CDR2 YYEEEE. The V end was cut by 0 bases, the J end by 0 bases, with 10 bases between. In nucleotides, the CDR3 is TGTGCCAGCAGCTTGGTAGGGACTCTCTCCTACAATGAGCAGTTCTTC. Translation: CASSLVGTLSYNEQFF.

The rearrangement links TRBV28 to TRBJ1-1; D is perhaps TRBD1 (6 bases). Germline-derived CDR1 and CDR2 are MDHEN and SYDVKM. The length of the CDR3 is 13 residues. The germline V and J ends were trimmed by 9 bases and 6 bases, with 17 bases remaining between them. The CDR3 sequence is CASQGSRTAEAFF. The CDR3 DNA is TGTGCCAGTCAGGGGTCACGCACTGCTGAAGCTTTCTTT. The variable domain in full, with the rest retrieved from reference TRBV28 and TRBJ1-1, is DVKVTQSSRYLVKRTGEKVFLECVQDMDHENMFWYRQDPGLGLRLIYFSYDVKMKEKGDIPEGYSVSREKKERFSLILESASTNQTSMYLCASQGSRTAEAFFGQGTRLTVV.

This clone is a singleton in its sample. V and J are TRBV27 and TRBJ2-3; 14 nucleotides agree with TRBD2. Germline assignment: CDR1 MNHEY and CDR2 SMNVEV (reference sequence). CDR3 length: 15 amino acids. V gave up 8 bases and J gave up 5 bases; unmatched junction bases: 6. The CDR3: CASGPGTSGGDTQYF. The CDR3 region has the DNA TGTGCCAGCGGTCCCGGGACTAGCGGGGGAGATACGCAGTATTTT.

The genes are TRBV6-5 and TRBJ2-3, with 11 bases aligning to TRBD1. The CDR3 contains 15 residues. V shed 3 bases and J 3 bases; nucleotides not matched to a gene: 2. Per the germline V gene, CDR1 is MNHEY and CDR2 is SVGAGI. The CDR3 nucleotides are TGTGCCAGCAGTTATAGGGACAGGGGGACAGATACGCAGTATTTT. Its translation: CASSYRDRGTDTQYF.

The V gene is TRBV30, the J gene TRBJ2-7; the match to TRBD1 covers 9 bases. Germline CDR1 and CDR2: GTSNPN and SVGIG (reference sequence). The V segment lost 5 bases and the J segment 6 bases; nucleotides outside the gene matches: 14. CDR3 length equals 15 residues. The CDR3 is CAWDRGGTGPREQYV. The CDR3 nucleotides read TGTGCCTGGGACCGGGGAGGGACAGGGCCCCGCGAGCAGTACGTC.

The chain uses TRBV12-5 and TRBJ1-3; D is possibly TRBD1 (6 bases). CDR3 length equals 15 residues. V lost 1 base, J lost 3 bases, and 10 bases lay in between. CDR1 and CDR2 from the germline V gene are LGHNT and FRNRAP. In DNA form, the CDR3 reads TGTGCTAGTGGTTTGGCAGGGGCGATTGGAAACACCATATATTTT. Translated: CASGLAGAIGNTIYF. The whole variable domain, filled in from reference TRBV12-5 and TRBJ1-3, reads DARVTQTPRHKVTEMGQEVTMRCQPILGHNTVFWYRQTMMQGLELLAYFRNRAPLDDSGMPKDRFSAEMPDATLATLKIQPSEPRDSAVYFCASGLAGAIGNTIYFGEGSWLTVV.